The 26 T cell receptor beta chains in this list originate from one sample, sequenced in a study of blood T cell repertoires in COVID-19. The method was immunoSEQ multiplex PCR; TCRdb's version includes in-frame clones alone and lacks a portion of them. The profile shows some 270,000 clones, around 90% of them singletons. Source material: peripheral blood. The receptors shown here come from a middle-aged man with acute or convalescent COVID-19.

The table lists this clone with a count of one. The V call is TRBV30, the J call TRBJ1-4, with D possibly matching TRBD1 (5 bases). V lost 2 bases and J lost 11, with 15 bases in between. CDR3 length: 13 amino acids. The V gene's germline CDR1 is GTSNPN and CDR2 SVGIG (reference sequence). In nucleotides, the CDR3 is TGTGCCTGGAGTCCACCCGGGGGGGAGAAACTGTTTTTT. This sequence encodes CAWSPPGGEKLFF.

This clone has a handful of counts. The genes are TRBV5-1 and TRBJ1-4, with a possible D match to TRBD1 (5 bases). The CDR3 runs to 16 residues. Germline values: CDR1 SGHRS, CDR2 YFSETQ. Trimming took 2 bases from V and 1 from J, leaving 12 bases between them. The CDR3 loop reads CASSLGRVGTNEKLFF. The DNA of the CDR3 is TGCGCCAGCAGCTTAGGCAGGGTAGGAACTAATGAAAAACTGTTTTTT.

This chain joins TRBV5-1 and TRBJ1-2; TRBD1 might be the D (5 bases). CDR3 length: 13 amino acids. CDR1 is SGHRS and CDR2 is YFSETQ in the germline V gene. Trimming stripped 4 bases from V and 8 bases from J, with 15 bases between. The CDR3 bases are TGCGCCAGCAGCGGCGGGGCGCGAGGAGGCTACACCTTC. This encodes CASSGGARGGYTF.

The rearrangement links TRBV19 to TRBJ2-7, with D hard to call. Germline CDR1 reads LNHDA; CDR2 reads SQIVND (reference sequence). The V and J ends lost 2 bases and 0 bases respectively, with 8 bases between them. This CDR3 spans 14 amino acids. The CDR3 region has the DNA TGTGCCAGTAGTATAACGCACAGCTCCTACGAGCAGTACTTC. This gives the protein CASSITHSSYEQYF.

The CDR3 DNA reads as TGTGCCATCAGTGAGTCGGTAAGGGACAGCTACGAGCAGTACTTC. This encodes CAISESVRDSYEQYF. The chain links TRBV10-3 to TRBJ2-7; TRBD1 matches 7 bases. Unmatched junction bases numbered 5, after V lost 0 bases and J lost 3 bases. Germline lookup yields CDR1 ENHRY and CDR2 SYGVKD. The CDR3 has 15 residues.

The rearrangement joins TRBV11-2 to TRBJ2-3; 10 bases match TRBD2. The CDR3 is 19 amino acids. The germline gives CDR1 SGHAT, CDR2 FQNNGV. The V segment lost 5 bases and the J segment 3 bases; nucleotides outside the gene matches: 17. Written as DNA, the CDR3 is TGTGCCAGCAGCCAGAACGATGGTAGCGGGGGGCCGTTTACAGATACGCAGTATTTT. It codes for CASSQNDGSGGPFTDTQYF. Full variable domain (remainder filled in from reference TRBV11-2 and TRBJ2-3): EAGVAQSPRYKIIEKRQSVAFWCNPISGHATLYWYQQILGQGPKLLIQFQNNGVVDDSQLPKDRFSAERLKGVDSTLKIQPAKLEDSAVYLCASSQNDGSGGPFTDTQYFGPGTRLTVL.

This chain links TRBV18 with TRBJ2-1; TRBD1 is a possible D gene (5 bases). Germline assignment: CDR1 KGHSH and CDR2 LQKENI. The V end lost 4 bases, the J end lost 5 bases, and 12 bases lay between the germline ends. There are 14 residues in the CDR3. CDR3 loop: CASSLLDSHNEQFF. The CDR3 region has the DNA TGTGCCAGCTCACTTCTCGACAGCCACAATGAGCAGTTCTTC.

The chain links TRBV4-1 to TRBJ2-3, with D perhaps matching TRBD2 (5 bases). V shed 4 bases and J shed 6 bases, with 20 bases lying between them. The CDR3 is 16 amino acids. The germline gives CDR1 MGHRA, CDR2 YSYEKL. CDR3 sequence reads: CASSPLPTRGGDTQYF. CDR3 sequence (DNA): TGCGCCAGCAGCCCCCTTCCCACGAGAGGCGGGGATACGCAGTATTTT.

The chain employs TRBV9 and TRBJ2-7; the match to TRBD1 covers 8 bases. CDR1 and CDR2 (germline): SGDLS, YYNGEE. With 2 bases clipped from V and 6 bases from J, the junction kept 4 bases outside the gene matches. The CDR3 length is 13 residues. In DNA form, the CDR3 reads TGTGCCAGCAGCGTCAGGACAGGGCGCGAGCAGTACTTC. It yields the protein CASSVRTGREQYF.

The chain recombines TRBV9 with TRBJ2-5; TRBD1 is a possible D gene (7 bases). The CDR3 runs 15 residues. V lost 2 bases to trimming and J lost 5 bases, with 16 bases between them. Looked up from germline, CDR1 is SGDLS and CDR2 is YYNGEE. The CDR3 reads CASSVGGGTFETQYF. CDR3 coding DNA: TGTGCCAGCAGCGTTGGAGGGGGCACTTTCGAGACCCAGTACTTC.

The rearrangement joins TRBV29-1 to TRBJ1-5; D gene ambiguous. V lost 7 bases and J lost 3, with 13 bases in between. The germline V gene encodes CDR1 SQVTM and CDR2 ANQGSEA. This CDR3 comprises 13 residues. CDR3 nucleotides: TGCAGCGGAGGGTCCGGGGTCAATCAGCCCCAGCATTTT. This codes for CSGGSGVNQPQHF.

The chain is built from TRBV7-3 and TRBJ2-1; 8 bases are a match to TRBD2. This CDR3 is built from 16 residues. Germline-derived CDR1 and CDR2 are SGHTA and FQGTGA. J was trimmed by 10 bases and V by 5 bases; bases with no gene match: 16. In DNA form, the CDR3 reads TGTGCCAGCAGCCCGAAACCTCGAGCGGGGGTAGGGGAGCAGTTCTTC. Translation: CASSPKPRAGVGEQFF.

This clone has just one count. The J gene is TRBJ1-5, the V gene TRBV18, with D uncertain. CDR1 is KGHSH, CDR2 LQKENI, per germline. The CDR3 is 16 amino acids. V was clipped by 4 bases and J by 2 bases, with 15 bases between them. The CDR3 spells CASSLDASAGNQPQHF. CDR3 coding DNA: TGTGCCAGCTCACTAGATGCGAGCGCGGGCAATCAGCCCCAGCATTTT.

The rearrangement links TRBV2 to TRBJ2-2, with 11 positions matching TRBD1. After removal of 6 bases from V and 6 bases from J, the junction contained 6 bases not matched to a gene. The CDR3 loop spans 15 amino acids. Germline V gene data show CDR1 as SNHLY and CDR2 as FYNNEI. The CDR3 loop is CASREGQGGSGELFF. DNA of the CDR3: TGTGCCAGCAGGGAGGGACAGGGGGGATCCGGGGAGCTGTTTTTT.

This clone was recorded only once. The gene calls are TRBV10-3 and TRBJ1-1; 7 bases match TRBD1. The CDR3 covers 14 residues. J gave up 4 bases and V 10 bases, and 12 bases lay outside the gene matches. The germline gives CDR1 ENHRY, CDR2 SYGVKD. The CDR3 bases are TGTGCCAGCGATTTAACAGGGGATAGCACTGAAGCTTTCTTT. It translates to CASDLTGDSTEAFF.

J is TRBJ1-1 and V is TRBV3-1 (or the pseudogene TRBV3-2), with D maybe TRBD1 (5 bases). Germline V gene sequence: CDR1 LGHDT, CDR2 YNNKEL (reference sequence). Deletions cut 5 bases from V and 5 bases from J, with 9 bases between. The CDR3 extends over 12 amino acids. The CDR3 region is CASSSRGTEAFF. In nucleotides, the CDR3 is TGTGCCAGCAGCAGCCGGGGGACTGAAGCTTTCTTT.

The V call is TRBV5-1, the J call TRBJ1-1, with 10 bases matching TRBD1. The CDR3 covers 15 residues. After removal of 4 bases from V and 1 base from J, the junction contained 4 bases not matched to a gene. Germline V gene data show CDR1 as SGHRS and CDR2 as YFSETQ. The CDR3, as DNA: TGCGCCAGCAGCCTCGACAGGGGGCGGAACACTGAAGCTTTCTTT. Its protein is CASSLDRGRNTEAFF.

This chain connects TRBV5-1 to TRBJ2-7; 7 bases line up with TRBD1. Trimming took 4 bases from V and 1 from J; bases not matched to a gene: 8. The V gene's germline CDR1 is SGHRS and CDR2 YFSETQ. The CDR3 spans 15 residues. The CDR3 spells CASSAATGSSYEQYF. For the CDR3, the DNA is TGCGCCAGCAGCGCAGCGACAGGGTCTTCCTACGAGCAGTACTTC.

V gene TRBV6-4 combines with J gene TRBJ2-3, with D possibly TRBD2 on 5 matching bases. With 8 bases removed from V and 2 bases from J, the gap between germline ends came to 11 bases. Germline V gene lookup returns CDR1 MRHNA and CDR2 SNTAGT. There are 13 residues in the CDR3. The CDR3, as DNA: TGTGCCAGCTCAAGGACTCTCACAGATACGCAGTATTTT. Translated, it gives CASSRTLTDTQYF.

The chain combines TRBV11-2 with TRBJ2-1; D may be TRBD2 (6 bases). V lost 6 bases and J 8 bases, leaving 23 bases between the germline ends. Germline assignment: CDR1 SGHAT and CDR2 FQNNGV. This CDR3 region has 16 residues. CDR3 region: CASSRGRAGREDEQFF. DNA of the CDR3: TGTGCCAGCAGTCGGGGCCGGGCAGGTAGGGAGGATGAGCAGTTCTTC. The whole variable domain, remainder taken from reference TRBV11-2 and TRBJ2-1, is EAGVAQSPRYKIIEKRQSVAFWCNPISGHATLYWYQQILGQGPKLLIQFQNNGVVDDSQLPKDRFSAERLKGVDSTLKIQPAKLEDSAVYLCASSRGRAGREDEQFFGPGTRLTVL.

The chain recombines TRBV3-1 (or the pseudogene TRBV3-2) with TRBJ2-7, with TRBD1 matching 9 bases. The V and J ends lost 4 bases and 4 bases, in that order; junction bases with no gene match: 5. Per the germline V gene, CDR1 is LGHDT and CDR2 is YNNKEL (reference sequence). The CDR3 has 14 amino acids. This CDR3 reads CASSRSDRGYEQYF. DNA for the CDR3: TGTGCCAGCAGCCGCTCGGACAGGGGATACGAGCAGTACTTC.

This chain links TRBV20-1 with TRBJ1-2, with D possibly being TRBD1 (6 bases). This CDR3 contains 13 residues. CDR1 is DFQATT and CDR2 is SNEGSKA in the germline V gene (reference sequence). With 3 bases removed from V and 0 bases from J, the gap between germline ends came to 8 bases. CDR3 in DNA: TGCAGTGCTAGTCAGGGGCCTAACTATGGCTACACCTTC. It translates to CSASQGPNYGYTF.

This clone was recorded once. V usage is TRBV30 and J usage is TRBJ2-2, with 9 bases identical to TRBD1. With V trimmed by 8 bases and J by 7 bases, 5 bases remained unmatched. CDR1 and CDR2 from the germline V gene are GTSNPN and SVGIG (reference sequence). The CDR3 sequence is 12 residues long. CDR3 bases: TGTGCCCATGGACAGGGGAACGGGGAGCTGTTTTTT. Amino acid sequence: CAHGQGNGELFF.

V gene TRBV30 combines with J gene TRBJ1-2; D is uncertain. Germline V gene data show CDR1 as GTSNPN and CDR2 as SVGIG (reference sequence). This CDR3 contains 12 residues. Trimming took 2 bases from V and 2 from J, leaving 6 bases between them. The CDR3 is CAWSILNYGYTF. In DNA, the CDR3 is TGTGCCTGGAGTATCCTAAACTATGGCTACACCTTC. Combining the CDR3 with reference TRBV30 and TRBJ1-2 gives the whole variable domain SQTIHQWPATLVQPVGSPLSLECTVEGTSNPNLYWYRQAAGRGLQLLFYSVGIGQISSEVPQNLSASRPQDRQFILSSKKLLLSDSGFYLCAWSILNYGYTFGSGTRLTVV.

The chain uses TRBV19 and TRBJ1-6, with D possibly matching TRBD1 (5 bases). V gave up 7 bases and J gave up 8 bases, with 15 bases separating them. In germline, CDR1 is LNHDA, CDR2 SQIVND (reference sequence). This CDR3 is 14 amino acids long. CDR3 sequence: CASNWGEGDSPLHF. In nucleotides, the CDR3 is TGTGCCAGTAATTGGGGGGAAGGTGATTCACCCCTCCACTTT.

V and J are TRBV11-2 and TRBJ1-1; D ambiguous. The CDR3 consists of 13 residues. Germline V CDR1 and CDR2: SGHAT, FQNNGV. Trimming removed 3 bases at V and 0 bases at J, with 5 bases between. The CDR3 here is CASSFDMNTEAFF. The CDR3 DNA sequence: TGTGCCAGCAGCTTTGACATGAACACTGAAGCTTTCTTT.